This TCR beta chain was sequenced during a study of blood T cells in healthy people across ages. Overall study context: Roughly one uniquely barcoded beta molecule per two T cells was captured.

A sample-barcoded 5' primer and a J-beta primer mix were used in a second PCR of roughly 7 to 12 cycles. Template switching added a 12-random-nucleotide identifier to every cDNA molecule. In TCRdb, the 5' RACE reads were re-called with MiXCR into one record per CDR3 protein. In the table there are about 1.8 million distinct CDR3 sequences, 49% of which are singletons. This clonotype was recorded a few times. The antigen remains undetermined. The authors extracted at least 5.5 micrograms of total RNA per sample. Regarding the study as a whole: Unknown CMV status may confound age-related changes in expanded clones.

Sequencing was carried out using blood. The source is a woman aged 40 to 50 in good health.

The CDR3 coding sequence is TGTGCCAGCAGCACCACGGGCGGGGAGCAGTTCTTC. Its translation is CASSTTGGEQFF. The gene calls are TRBV27 and TRBJ2-1, with a possible D match to TRBD2 (5 bases). CDR3 length equals 12 residues. Trimming took 6 bases from V and 10 from J, leaving 13 bases between them. The V gene's germline CDR1 is MNHEY and CDR2 SMNVEV (reference sequence).